This T cell receptor beta chain was sequenced in a study of molecular identifiers for immune sequencing clone quantification. Germline values: CDR1 MNHEY, CDR2 SMNVEV (reference sequence). This CDR3 comprises 15 residues. The V gene lost 2 bases and the J gene lost 4 bases, with 12 bases spanning the gap. This clonotype appeared many times. Making the bulk TCR libraries relied on previously described methods and listed TCR primers. TCRdb passed the PCR reads through MiXCR, listing each CDR3 protein once. The sample has 600,000 to 650,000 distinct CDR3 sequences, nearly 20% seen once. The CD8+CD4-CCR7+CD45RA+ phenotype defined the sorted naive CD8 T cells.

Sequencing input: naive CD8+ T cells from blood, with Jurkat cell RNA spiked in. The subset is: FACS-sorted CD8+CD4-CCR7+CD45RA+ naive T cells. This receptor was taken from a human donor in good health. Some libraries in this study had Jurkat cell RNA spiked in. The chain couples TRBV27 to TRBJ2-1; D possibly uses TRBD1 or TRBD2 (6 bases each). CDR3 DNA sequence: TGTGCCAGCAGTTTAGGGGGGCCCCGATACAATGAGCAGTTCTTC. Translation gives CASSLGGPRYNEQFF.